This T cell receptor (beta chain) is drawn from a study of siplizumab effects on memory and regulatory T cells. Study results and caveats: Naive T cells appeared more diverse than memory cells and seemed to be major alloresponse contributors. Confirmatory evidence of suppressive function in proliferating siplizumab-culture Tregs was not obtained. Mappable alloreactive CD4+ clones averaged roughly 69% Treg-derived with siplizumab versus less than 30% in controls.

To note about this clone: Its antigen remains unidentified.

Produced via immunoSEQ multiplex PCR; TCRdb's table is partial and in-frame only. The repertoire has just under 85,000 clones, roughly 86% of them found once; the top ten carry approximately 1.5%. The sequence came from a human donor in good health. Sequencing was carried out using Tregs sorted from blood.

The CDR3 nucleotides read TGTGCCAGCAGCGGAGGGCTGCTGGGCACTGAAGCTTTCTTT. This translates into CASSGGLLGTEAFF. The chain employs TRBV5-4 and TRBJ1-1; D is ambiguous. This CDR3 is 14 amino acids long. Trimming removed 4 bases from V and 4 bases from J, with 14 bases in between. The germline gives CDR1 SGHNT, CDR2 YYREEE (reference sequence). Using reference TRBV5-4 and TRBJ1-1 for the parts outside the CDR3, the full variable domain is ETGVTQSPTHLIKTRGQQVTLRCSSQSGHNTVSWYQQALGQGPQFIFQYYREEENGRGNFPPRFSGLQFPNYSSELNVNALELDDSALYLCASSGGLLGTEAFFGQGTRLTVV.